These T cell receptor beta chains were read from a single sample in a study of graft-versus-host responses after intestinal transplantation. These receptors have no identified antigens. The assay was immunoSEQ multiplex PCR, and TCRdb's table has in-frame clones only and misses some. The repertoire has 85,000 to 100,000 clones, less than 95% of them found once; the top ten carry roughly 0.069%. Sample: unstimulated CD8+ T cells sorted from spleen or lymph node cells, taken before transplant. These receptors were obtained from a human donor who was the organ donor for an intestinal transplant. Both conserved end residues are part of each CDR3. Fields, in order: D gene, clone size, J gene, V gene, CDR3 DNA, CDR3 protein. D genes are given only for firm matches. Some rows have no size entry. The others give once, few or many, or a class for an expanded clone.

D gene: -
clone size: -
J gene: TRBJ2-5
V gene: TRBV7-3
CDR3 DNA: TGTGCCAGCAGCTTAACGGCGGAACCCGAAGAGACCCAGTACTTC
CDR3 protein: CASSLTAEPEETQYF

D gene: -
clone size: -
J gene: TRBJ2-7
V gene: TRBV7-2
CDR3 DNA: TGTGCCAGCAACCAACCGCGGGGGCCCTACGAGCAGTACTTC
CDR3 protein: CASNQPRGPYEQYF

D gene: TRBD2
clone size: -
J gene: TRBJ2-2
V gene: TRBV4-2
CDR3 DNA: TGTGCCAGCAGCCGCCGCGGGAGGGCCGGCACCGGGGAGCTGTTTTTT
CDR3 protein: CASSRRGRAGTGELFF

D gene: -
clone size: -
J gene: TRBJ2-5
V gene: TRBV9
CDR3 DNA: TGTGCCAGCAGCGAAGGCAGACCCCCGGGGGAGACCCAGTACTTC
CDR3 protein: CASSEGRPPGETQYF

D gene: TRBD2
clone size: -
J gene: TRBJ2-3
V gene: TRBV7-2
CDR3 DNA: TGTGCCAGCAGCCCTAGCGGGGGCTACCTCACAGATACGCAGTATTTT
CDR3 protein: CASSPSGGYLTDTQYF

D gene: -
clone size: -
J gene: TRBJ1-3
V gene: TRBV19
CDR3 DNA: TGTGCCAGTAGTATAGTGGGGGCTTTTGGAAACACCATATATTTT
CDR3 protein: CASSIVGAFGNTIYF

D gene: TRBD1
clone size: -
J gene: TRBJ1-5
V gene: TRBV4-1
CDR3 DNA: TGCGCCAGCAGCCAAGCTACAGGGGGCCCGAATCAGCCCCAGCATTTT
CDR3 protein: CASSQATGGPNQPQHF

D gene: TRBD1
clone size: once
J gene: TRBJ2-7
V gene: TRBV11-2
CDR3 DNA: TGTGCCAGCAGCTTATATGTAGGGGGCTTGAACGAGCAGTACTTC
CDR3 protein: CASSLYVGGLNEQYF

D gene: -
clone size: -
J gene: TRBJ1-5
V gene: TRBV9
CDR3 DNA: TGTGCCAGCAGCGTAGGAGACAATCAGCCCCAGCATTTT
CDR3 protein: CASSVGDNQPQHF

D gene: TRBD2
clone size: -
J gene: TRBJ2-7
V gene: TRBV5-1
CDR3 DNA: TGCGCCAGCAGCACCGGGACTAGCGGGTACTACGAGCAGTACTTC
CDR3 protein: CASSTGTSGYYEQYF

D gene: -
clone size: once
J gene: TRBJ2-1
V gene: TRBV11-2
CDR3 DNA: TGTGCCAGCAGCCGTTACTCCCCAGGTCACAATGAGCAGTTCTTC
CDR3 protein: CASSRYSPGHNEQFF

D gene: -
clone size: -
J gene: TRBJ1-5
V gene: TRBV21-1
CDR3 DNA: TGTGCCAGCAGCCCAGCCGGGCTTGGTTACAGGGGAGAAGGACAGCCCCAGCATTTT
CDR3 protein: CASSPAGLGYRGEGQPQHF

D gene: -
clone size: -
J gene: TRBJ2-7
V gene: TRBV4-1
CDR3 DNA: TGCGCCAGCAGCCAAGGGGGGGGCCGCTACGAGCAGTACTTC
CDR3 protein: CASSQGGGRYEQYF

D gene: TRBD1
clone size: -
J gene: TRBJ1-2
V gene: TRBV28
CDR3 DNA: TGTGCCAGCAGTTTAAACAGGGGGCCCCTCTATGGCTACACCTTC
CDR3 protein: CASSLNRGPLYGYTF

D gene: TRBD2
clone size: -
J gene: TRBJ2-2
V gene: TRBV9
CDR3 DNA: TGTGCCAGCGCGGGAGCGAACACCGGGGAGCTGTTTTTT
CDR3 protein: CASAGANTGELFF

D gene: -
clone size: once
J gene: TRBJ2-7
V gene: TRBV27
CDR3 DNA: TGTGCCAGCAGTTGGGGCGGGGCAGGGCCCTACGAGCAGTACTTC
CDR3 protein: CASSWGGAGPYEQYF

D gene: TRBD1
clone size: -
J gene: TRBJ2-1
V gene: TRBV5-1
CDR3 DNA: TGCGCCAGCAGCTTTATCGGGACAGGGGACAATGAGCAGTTCTTC
CDR3 protein: CASSFIGTGDNEQFF

D gene: TRBD2
clone size: -
J gene: TRBJ2-3
V gene: TRBV9
CDR3 DNA: TGTGCCAGCAGCGCCGGGACTAGCGGATACGGAGATACGCAGTATTTT
CDR3 protein: CASSAGTSGYGDTQYF

D gene: -
clone size: -
J gene: TRBJ1-1
V gene: TRBV30
CDR3 DNA: TGTGCCTGGGGAGGCCCTGAAGCTTTCTTT
CDR3 protein: CAWGGPEAFF

D gene: -
clone size: -
J gene: TRBJ1-6
V gene: TRBV10-3
CDR3 DNA: TGTGCCATCAGGAAAAACAGTGTTAATAATTCACCCCTCCACTTT
CDR3 protein: CAIRKNSVNNSPLHF

D gene: TRBD2
clone size: -
J gene: TRBJ2-2
V gene: TRBV7-8
CDR3 DNA: TGTGCCAGCAGCTTACTAGCGGGGGAAATGATCACCGGGGAGCTGTTTTTT
CDR3 protein: CASSLLAGEMITGELFF

D gene: TRBD1
clone size: -
J gene: TRBJ2-7
V gene: TRBV14
CDR3 DNA: TGTGCCAGCAGCTTCGGGGACAGGGACTACGAGCAGTACTTC
CDR3 protein: CASSFGDRDYEQYF

D gene: -
clone size: -
J gene: TRBJ2-5
V gene: TRBV5-1
CDR3 DNA: TGCGCCAGCAGCGAAGGACTAAAAGTAGAGACCCAGTACTTC
CDR3 protein: CASSEGLKVETQYF

D gene: TRBD1
clone size: -
J gene: TRBJ1-5
V gene: TRBV19
CDR3 DNA: TGTGCCAGTAATACAGGGGGGGACAATCAGCCCCAGCATTTT
CDR3 protein: CASNTGGDNQPQHF

D gene: -
clone size: -
J gene: TRBJ2-1
V gene: TRBV30
CDR3 DNA: TGTGCCTGGGGTCCCCCCACGCTGGCTCTGAACAATGAGCAGTTCTTC
CDR3 protein: CAWGPPTLALNNEQFF

D gene: TRBD2
clone size: -
J gene: TRBJ2-3
V gene: TRBV27
CDR3 DNA: TGTGCCAGCAGTTTATACAGCGGGGCAGGAGATACGCAGTATTTT
CDR3 protein: CASSLYSGAGDTQYF

D gene: TRBD1
clone size: -
J gene: TRBJ2-7
V gene: TRBV13
CDR3 DNA: TGTGCCAGCAGCCAACAGGACAGGGCCTACGAGCAGTACTTC
CDR3 protein: CASSQQDRAYEQYF

D gene: TRBD2
clone size: -
J gene: TRBJ2-3
V gene: TRBV27
CDR3 DNA: TGTGCCAGCAGCTCTATAACCCCAGCGGGAGGGCCGACAGATACGCAGTATTTT
CDR3 protein: CASSSITPAGGPTDTQYF

D gene: -
clone size: -
J gene: TRBJ2-2
V gene: TRBV27
CDR3 DNA: TGTGCCAGCAGTTTCCGGAACACCGGGGAGCTGTTTTTT
CDR3 protein: CASSFRNTGELFF

D gene: TRBD1
clone size: -
J gene: TRBJ1-2
V gene: TRBV7-9
CDR3 DNA: TGTGCCAGCAGCAAGGGACAGGGCCCCAACTATGGCTACACCTTC
CDR3 protein: CASSKGQGPNYGYTF

D gene: TRBD2
clone size: -
J gene: TRBJ2-7
V gene: TRBV2
CDR3 DNA: TGTGCCAGCAGGGGAGGGTCCAACGAGCAGTACTTC
CDR3 protein: CASRGGSNEQYF

D gene: -
clone size: -
J gene: TRBJ2-7
V gene: TRBV6-5
CDR3 DNA: TGTGCCAGCAGTTACAGGGGCGAGCAGTACTTC
CDR3 protein: CASSYRGEQYF

D gene: -
clone size: -
J gene: TRBJ2-7
V gene: TRBV29-1
CDR3 DNA: TGCAGCGTTTTGCAGGGTCGCTACGAGCAGTACTTC
CDR3 protein: CSVLQGRYEQYF

D gene: TRBD2
clone size: -
J gene: TRBJ2-1
V gene: TRBV7-9
CDR3 DNA: TGTGCCAGCAGCGGGACTAGTAATGAGCAGTTCTTC
CDR3 protein: CASSGTSNEQFF

D gene: -
clone size: few
J gene: TRBJ1-6
V gene: TRBV6-6
CDR3 DNA: TGTGCCAGCAGTGAGAACGGCTCCTATAATTCACCCCTCCACTTT
CDR3 protein: CASSENGSYNSPLHF

D gene: -
clone size: -
J gene: TRBJ2-7
V gene: TRBV28
CDR3 DNA: TGTGCCAGCAGTCCCCCTCCAGGGGCCTACGAGCAGTACTTC
CDR3 protein: CASSPPPGAYEQYF

D gene: -
clone size: -
J gene: TRBJ2-3
V gene: TRBV5-6
CDR3 DNA: TGTGCCAGCAGCTTTGAACTCAGCCAGGGGGATACGCAGTATTTT
CDR3 protein: CASSFELSQGDTQYF

D gene: -
clone size: -
J gene: TRBJ2-7
V gene: TRBV27
CDR3 DNA: TGTGCCAGCAGTTTATGGGGACTGGCTAGCGAGCAGTACTTC
CDR3 protein: CASSLWGLASEQYF

D gene: TRBD1
clone size: -
J gene: TRBJ1-1
V gene: TRBV6-6
CDR3 DNA: TGTGCCAGCAGACCGACAGGGAAGATCACTGAAGCTTTCTTT
CDR3 protein: CASRPTGKITEAFF

D gene: -
clone size: -
J gene: TRBJ2-1
V gene: TRBV30
CDR3 DNA: TGTGCCTGGACCGACGGGACTTCGTTCAATGAGCAGTTCTTC
CDR3 protein: CAWTDGTSFNEQFF

D gene: -
clone size: -
J gene: TRBJ1-2
V gene: TRBV28
CDR3 DNA: TGTGCCAGCAGGGCCCCCGAGGGCGGTTGGACCTATGGCTACACCTTC
CDR3 protein: CASRAPEGGWTYGYTF

D gene: TRBD1
clone size: -
J gene: TRBJ2-1
V gene: TRBV4-2
CDR3 DNA: TGTGCCAGCACCCGGCAGGGGGACCTCTACAATGAGCAGTTCTTC
CDR3 protein: CASTRQGDLYNEQFF